The subject of this entry is one T cell receptor beta chain. Its antigen is unknown. The sample holds no much larger clone one base away, and base qualities are not on file. The immunoSEQ Assay was the method used to sequence TCRbeta CDR3 regions. After extraction, genomic DNA underwent amplification by bias-controlled multiplex PCR, followed by high-throughput sequencing. In the paper's pipeline: Collapsing and filtering of sequences were performed to quantify the absolute abundance of each unique TCRbeta CDR3 region. T cell fraction was estimated by normalizing TCRbeta template counts to usable DNA, with usable DNA measured through amplification of reference genes found in all nucleated cells. Repertoire TCRs were annotated as SARS-CoV-2-specific by exact matching of V gene, CDR3 amino acid sequence and J gene to a known reactive TCR set. The reference SARS-CoV-2 TCR set was obtained from MIRA and was filtered for enrichment in COVID-19-positive ImmuneCODE repertoires, whereby public or cross-reactive TCRs were removed. Using the MIRA antigens, annotated TCRs were further analysed by specific ORF or by position within an ORF. Breadth was defined as the number of annotated unique rearrangements divided by the total number of unique productive rearrangements, and depth was defined as the summed frequency of the annotated unique rearrangements. Two-sided Wilcoxon rank-sum tests were applied when comparing TCR breadth between groups. In its TCRdb copy, this immuneACCESS table keeps in-frame sequences only and misses some clones. Where compared with another copy, unresolved V genes explain less than half of these, and the others have no known cause. That table gives V, J and clone size, and the DNA gave D and trimming. This sample has roughly 350,000 clones in its table, and approximately 86% of those were observed once. The top ten clones comprise about 11% of the sample.

The sample comes from a study of Ad26.COV2.S vaccination and SARS-CoV-2 variants (dated by TCRdb to the early 2020s). For the study in its entirety: Vaccine-arm donors were drawn from COV1001, a multicentre, randomized, double-blind, placebo-controlled phase I-IIa trial of Ad26.COV2.S in healthy adults. Ad26.COV2.S was administered intramuscularly at a dose of 5x10^10 or 1x10^11 viral particles, either as one shot or as two shots given 56 days apart. TCRbeta repertoire sequencing served as the tool for gauging how specific and how broad the SARS-CoV-2-reactive T cell receptors were following Ad26.COV2.S vaccination. The TCR-sequenced set comprised around 30 samples: some 19 Ad26.COV2.S vaccine recipients, 5 placebo recipients and 8 SARS-CoV-2 convalescent individuals. Trial participants were randomized into five groups of five: low-dose or high-dose Ad26.COV2.S given once or twice, or placebo on both occasions. Investigators remained blinded to trial group allocation during experiments and outcome assessment.

CDR1 and CDR2 were assigned from the germline V gene as KGHDR and SFDVKD. For this chain, trimming is 2 bases at the V end and 5 bases at the J end, and the number of junction bases without a gene match is 3. The CDR3 spans 16 residues, from the cysteine through the phenylalanine. The read is trimmed to its CDR3 DNA, 48 bases read in frame from base 1. This sample's treatment or condition label indicates: around 19 received Ad26.COV2.S at low or high dose, single or two shots; 5 received placebo; per-sample allocation not given. Repertoires of vaccine and placebo recipients were sequenced from samples taken on day 63 after the first injection. Cohort 1b enrolled 20 to 30 adults aged 18-55 years at a single site in Boston, USA, between 29 July and 7 August 2020. As a vaccine, Ad26.COV2.S was a replication-incompetent adenovirus type 26 vector that expressed a prefusion-stabilized SARS-CoV-2 spike protein derived from the original Wuhan strain.

The full study reports these points: Substantial breadth of spike-specific CD8+ and CD4+ T cell responses was reported after vaccination. Vaccine and placebo recipients had similar non-spike TCR breadth, a finding consistent with the vaccine containing only spike. Ad26.COV2.S recipients had higher spike-specific TCR breadth than placebo recipients (P = 0.0014). The authors noted that total T cell responses may have been underestimated by the TCR breadth and depth analyses. The study lacked the statistical power to compare responses across vaccine doses or regimens.

This receptor was identified in a person between 18 and 59 years old who received the Ad26.COV2.S COVID-19 vaccine or a placebo. Recombination joined TRBV24-1 with TRBJ2-7, and 15 junctional nucleotides match TRBD2. The sequences come from peripheral blood, collected in a trial of Ad26.COV2.S vaccine versus placebo. The sequenced DNA is TGTGCCACCAGTGATTCGGGACTAGCGGGAGGAAACGAGCAGTACTTC. It translates to CATSDSGLAGGNEQYF.